Listed below are T cell receptor beta chains from one sample, sequenced in a study of blood T cell repertoires in COVID-19. Using immunoSEQ multiplex PCR, the repertoire was profiled, and TCRdb retains in-frame clones only, with some absent. The table lists under 200,000 clones, approximately 87% of them singletons, with approximately 4% in the top ten. The sequenced sample consisted of peripheral blood. Source of these receptors: a woman in her 70s with acute or convalescent COVID-19. CDR3s include the opening cysteine and the closing phenylalanine or tryptophan. The order of the fields is CDR3 length, V gene, clone size, D gene, J gene, CDR3 DNA, CDR3 protein. The D gene is left open where the match is weak. For some rows the clone size is stated as once, few or many, or as a class when expanded; others skip it.

CDR3 length: 16
V gene: TRBV6-6
clone size: NA
D gene: TRBD1
J gene: TRBJ1-5
CDR3 DNA: TGTGCCAGCAGTTACCAGACAGGGGGTAGCAATCAGCCCCAGCATTTT
CDR3 protein: CASSYQTGGSNQPQHF

CDR3 length: 13
V gene: TRBV30
clone size: once
D gene: NA
J gene: TRBJ1-3
CDR3 DNA: TGTGCCTGGAGTAGGGACACGGGAAACACCATATATTTT
CDR3 protein: CAWSRDTGNTIYF

CDR3 length: 18
V gene: TRBV19
clone size: NA
D gene: TRBD1
J gene: TRBJ2-6
CDR3 DNA: TGTGCCAGTAGTATAGCGGGGACAGTCTACACTGGGGCCAACGTCCTGACTTTC
CDR3 protein: CASSIAGTVYTGANVLTF

CDR3 length: 14
V gene: TRBV6-1
clone size: NA
D gene: NA
J gene: TRBJ1-5
CDR3 DNA: TGTGCCAGCAGTGAAGCTGGTGACAGACAGCCCCAGCATTTT
CDR3 protein: CASSEAGDRQPQHF

CDR3 length: 17
V gene: TRBV5-1
clone size: NA
D gene: TRBD2
J gene: TRBJ2-1
CDR3 DNA: TGCGCCAGCAGCTTGGCCGAAAGCGGGGTCTCCTACAATGAGCAGTTCTTC
CDR3 protein: CASSLAESGVSYNEQFF

CDR3 length: 14
V gene: TRBV2
clone size: few
D gene: TRBD1
J gene: TRBJ1-4
CDR3 DNA: TGTGCCAGCAAAGAACAGGGGGCGGGTGAAAAACTGTTTTTT
CDR3 protein: CASKEQGAGEKLFF

CDR3 length: 15
V gene: TRBV6-5
clone size: NA
D gene: TRBD1
J gene: TRBJ1-5
CDR3 DNA: TGTGCCAGCATCCGGGACAGGGTTAACAATCAGCCCCAGCATTTT
CDR3 protein: CASIRDRVNNQPQHF

CDR3 length: 17
V gene: TRBV11-2
clone size: NA
D gene: NA
J gene: TRBJ2-5
CDR3 DNA: TGTGCCAGCAGCTTATTTTACGGCAGGGCGCAACAAGAGACCCAGTACTTC
CDR3 protein: CASSLFYGRAQQETQYF

CDR3 length: 14
V gene: TRBV5-6
clone size: once
D gene: NA
J gene: TRBJ1-2
CDR3 DNA: TGTGCCAGCAGCTTGTCGCAGGTCAACTATGGCTACACCTTC
CDR3 protein: CASSLSQVNYGYTF

CDR3 length: 16
V gene: TRBV27
clone size: NA
D gene: TRBD1
J gene: TRBJ1-2
CDR3 DNA: TGTGCCAGCAGTTCCCTTGACAGGGGACGGTACTATGGCTACACCTTC
CDR3 protein: CASSSLDRGRYYGYTF

CDR3 length: 13
V gene: TRBV10-3
clone size: NA
D gene: NA
J gene: TRBJ1-5
CDR3 DNA: TGTGCCATCAGTGGAGGTCAGGGCGAGCCCCAGCATTTT
CDR3 protein: CAISGGQGEPQHF

CDR3 length: 14
V gene: TRBV2
clone size: once
D gene: TRBD1
J gene: TRBJ2-7
CDR3 DNA: TGTGCCAGCAGGGGACAGGGGGGGGCCTACGAGCAGTACTTC
CDR3 protein: CASRGQGGAYEQYF

CDR3 length: 15
V gene: TRBV19
clone size: NA
D gene: NA
J gene: TRBJ1-5
CDR3 DNA: TGTGCCAGTCAAACAGGGCCTTATAGCAATCAGCCCCAGCATTTT
CDR3 protein: CASQTGPYSNQPQHF

CDR3 length: 11
V gene: TRBV7-2
clone size: NA
D gene: NA
J gene: TRBJ1-2
CDR3 DNA: TGTGCCAGCAGCCATAACTATGGCTACACCTTC
CDR3 protein: CASSHNYGYTF

CDR3 length: 13
V gene: TRBV6-5
clone size: NA
D gene: NA
J gene: TRBJ1-2
CDR3 DNA: TGTGCCAGCAGCCCATCGGACATTTCGTCATACACCTTC
CDR3 protein: CASSPSDISSYTF

CDR3 length: 16
V gene: TRBV30
clone size: NA
D gene: TRBD1
J gene: TRBJ1-3
CDR3 DNA: TGTGCCTGGAGAGACCCCCGCACAGGGGGCGGAAACACCATATATTTT
CDR3 protein: CAWRDPRTGGGNTIYF

CDR3 length: 14
V gene: TRBV29-1
clone size: once
D gene: NA
J gene: TRBJ1-2
CDR3 DNA: TGCAGCGTTGAAGATCTGGGCACCTCCTATGGCTACACCTTC
CDR3 protein: CSVEDLGTSYGYTF

CDR3 length: 13
V gene: TRBV12-3/TRBV12-4
clone size: NA
D gene: TRBD1
J gene: TRBJ1-1
CDR3 DNA: TGTGCCAGCAGTTTCTTAAGACAGGGGGGAAATTTCTTT
CDR3 protein: CASSFLRQGGNFF

CDR3 length: 19
V gene: TRBV6-9
clone size: once
D gene: NA
J gene: TRBJ2-1
CDR3 DNA: TGTGCCAGCAGTTACCGTCAACGGGAAGCCCAGAGCTCCTACAATGAGCAGTTCTTC
CDR3 protein: CASSYRQREAQSSYNEQFF

CDR3 length: 14
V gene: TRBV4-3
clone size: once
D gene: TRBD2
J gene: TRBJ2-3
CDR3 DNA: TGCGCCAGCAGCCAGGGAGGGACCACAGATACGCAGTATTTT
CDR3 protein: CASSQGGTTDTQYF

CDR3 length: 14
V gene: TRBV2
clone size: NA
D gene: TRBD1
J gene: TRBJ1-4
CDR3 DNA: TGTGCCAGCAGGGACAGGGCGCTGCTTGAAAAACTGTTTTTT
CDR3 protein: CASRDRALLEKLFF

CDR3 length: 14
V gene: TRBV30
clone size: NA
D gene: TRBD2
J gene: TRBJ2-1
CDR3 DNA: TGTGCCTGGAGTGTGCTAGCGGGAGGCGATGAGCAGTTCTTC
CDR3 protein: CAWSVLAGGDEQFF

CDR3 length: 16
V gene: TRBV28
clone size: NA
D gene: NA
J gene: TRBJ1-5
CDR3 DNA: TGTGCCAGCAGCCCCCGTCAGTTGAGAGGGAATCAGCCCCAGCATTTT
CDR3 protein: CASSPRQLRGNQPQHF

CDR3 length: 11
V gene: TRBV5-1
clone size: NA
D gene: TRBD1
J gene: TRBJ1-2
CDR3 DNA: TGCGCCAGCAGCTCACAGGGGGTTAGGACCTTC
CDR3 protein: CASSSQGVRTF

CDR3 length: 14
V gene: TRBV5-1
clone size: NA
D gene: NA
J gene: TRBJ1-4
CDR3 DNA: TGCGCCAGCAGCAGGACTGGCTTTGGGGAAAAACTGTTTTTT
CDR3 protein: CASSRTGFGEKLFF

CDR3 length: 16
V gene: TRBV6-2/TRBV6-3
clone size: once
D gene: NA
J gene: TRBJ2-1
CDR3 DNA: TGTGCCAGCAGTTCAGGGGGGCCAATTTCCTACAATGAGCAGTTCTTC
CDR3 protein: CASSSGGPISYNEQFF

CDR3 length: 15
V gene: TRBV5-1
clone size: NA
D gene: NA
J gene: TRBJ2-5
CDR3 DNA: TGCGCCAGCAGCCCTTCTCTAGGAGCTCAAGAGACCCAGTACTTC
CDR3 protein: CASSPSLGAQETQYF

CDR3 length: 11
V gene: TRBV6-5
clone size: NA
D gene: NA
J gene: TRBJ1-2
CDR3 DNA: TGTGCCAGCAGTTCCCGGGGTGGCTACACCTTC
CDR3 protein: CASSSRGGYTF

CDR3 length: 16
V gene: TRBV14
clone size: once
D gene: TRBD2
J gene: TRBJ2-7
CDR3 DNA: TGTGCCAGCAGCCAAGCGGCCGGCCTAGCGGTCTACGAGCAGTACTTC
CDR3 protein: CASSQAAGLAVYEQYF

CDR3 length: 17
V gene: TRBV15
clone size: NA
D gene: TRBD1
J gene: TRBJ2-7
CDR3 DNA: TGTGCCACCAGCAGAGATTCCGGGACAGCGAGCTCCTACGAGCAGTACTTC
CDR3 protein: CATSRDSGTASSYEQYF

CDR3 length: 17
V gene: TRBV5-1
clone size: NA
D gene: TRBD2
J gene: TRBJ2-1
CDR3 DNA: TGCGCCAGCAGCACCGCTATAGCGGGGGGGCACCACAATGAGCAGTTCTTC
CDR3 protein: CASSTAIAGGHHNEQFF

CDR3 length: 14
V gene: TRBV5-1
clone size: NA
D gene: TRBD1
J gene: TRBJ2-2
CDR3 DNA: TGCGCCAGCAGTAGACAGGGGAACACCGGGGAGCTGTTTTTT
CDR3 protein: CASSRQGNTGELFF

CDR3 length: 18
V gene: TRBV5-5
clone size: NA
D gene: TRBD1
J gene: TRBJ1-6
CDR3 DNA: TGTGCCAGCAGCGTATCCGGGACAGGCAGGACCGATAATTCACCCCTCCACTTT
CDR3 protein: CASSVSGTGRTDNSPLHF

CDR3 length: 15
V gene: TRBV7-9
clone size: NA
D gene: NA
J gene: TRBJ2-4
CDR3 DNA: TGTGCCAGCAGCCCCGGGGGTTTTGCCAAAAACATTCAGTACTTC
CDR3 protein: CASSPGGFAKNIQYF

CDR3 length: 14
V gene: TRBV19
clone size: once
D gene: NA
J gene: TRBJ1-3
CDR3 DNA: TGTGCCAGTAGGGCAGGGTTTATCGCGGACACCATATATTTT
CDR3 protein: CASRAGFIADTIYF

CDR3 length: 11
V gene: TRBV20-1
clone size: NA
D gene: NA
J gene: TRBJ1-1
CDR3 DNA: TGCAGTGCTAGTAGTGTAGCTGAAGCTTTCTTT
CDR3 protein: CSASSVAEAFF

CDR3 length: 12
V gene: TRBV12-3/TRBV12-4
clone size: once
D gene: NA
J gene: TRBJ1-1
CDR3 DNA: TGTGCCAGCAGTTCTTCAGGGCCTGAAGCTTTCTTT
CDR3 protein: CASSSSGPEAFF

CDR3 length: 14
V gene: TRBV7-2
clone size: NA
D gene: TRBD2
J gene: TRBJ2-7
CDR3 DNA: TGTGCCAGCAGCACTAGCGGGAGCCGGTACGAGCAGTACTTC
CDR3 protein: CASSTSGSRYEQYF

CDR3 length: 14
V gene: TRBV30
clone size: once
D gene: NA
J gene: TRBJ2-1
CDR3 DNA: TGTGCCTGGGGGGCGGAGACTTCCTACAATGAGCAGTTCTTC
CDR3 protein: CAWGAETSYNEQFF

CDR3 length: 13
V gene: TRBV2
clone size: NA
D gene: NA
J gene: TRBJ1-1
CDR3 DNA: TGTGCCAGCCATATCGGGGGACCCACTGAAGCTTTCTTT
CDR3 protein: CASHIGGPTEAFF

CDR3 length: 16
V gene: TRBV7-8
clone size: NA
D gene: NA
J gene: TRBJ1-4
CDR3 DNA: TGTGCCAGCAGCTTAGGGAGGCTTGCAACTAATGAAAAACTGTTTTTT
CDR3 protein: CASSLGRLATNEKLFF

CDR3 length: 14
V gene: TRBV24-1
clone size: NA
D gene: NA
J gene: TRBJ1-1
CDR3 DNA: TGTGCCACCAGTTCCCCCGGGTCGGGCACTGAAGCTTTCTTT
CDR3 protein: CATSSPGSGTEAFF

CDR3 length: 14
V gene: TRBV6-2/TRBV6-3
clone size: NA
D gene: NA
J gene: TRBJ1-2
CDR3 DNA: TGTGCCAGCAGTGTACGCGGGACCCTCAATGGCTACACCTTC
CDR3 protein: CASSVRGTLNGYTF

CDR3 length: 17
V gene: TRBV13
clone size: NA
D gene: TRBD1
J gene: TRBJ2-2
CDR3 DNA: TGTGCCAGCAGCTCGGCTGGACAGGGATTGCTTCCCGGGGAGCTGTTTTTT
CDR3 protein: CASSSAGQGLLPGELFF

CDR3 length: 17
V gene: TRBV5-5
clone size: NA
D gene: TRBD2
J gene: TRBJ2-2
CDR3 DNA: TGTGCCAGCAGCTTGGGGCTAGCGGGAACGAACACCGGGGAGCTGTTTTTT
CDR3 protein: CASSLGLAGTNTGELFF

CDR3 length: 14
V gene: TRBV5-1
clone size: NA
D gene: NA
J gene: TRBJ2-7
CDR3 DNA: TGCGCCAGCAGCCAACAGGGGGGGATCTACGAGCAGTACTTC
CDR3 protein: CASSQQGGIYEQYF

CDR3 length: 18
V gene: TRBV18
clone size: NA
D gene: TRBD1
J gene: TRBJ1-1
CDR3 DNA: TGTGCCAGCTCACCACTGGAACAGGGGAATCATCGTCACACTGAAGCTTTCTTT
CDR3 protein: CASSPLEQGNHRHTEAFF

CDR3 length: 15
V gene: TRBV4-2
clone size: NA
D gene: NA
J gene: TRBJ1-2
CDR3 DNA: TGTGCCAGCAGCCAAGAGGTACAGGTAAACTATGGCTACACCTTC
CDR3 protein: CASSQEVQVNYGYTF

CDR3 length: 13
V gene: TRBV7-8
clone size: NA
D gene: NA
J gene: TRBJ1-1
CDR3 DNA: TGTGCCAGCAGCTTTCCAGAGAACACTGAAGCTTTCTTT
CDR3 protein: CASSFPENTEAFF

CDR3 length: 16
V gene: TRBV5-5
clone size: few
D gene: NA
J gene: TRBJ1-6
CDR3 DNA: TGTGCCAGCAGCCGAAGGGTGACAGCCGATAATTCACCCCTCCACTTT
CDR3 protein: CASSRRVTADNSPLHF

CDR3 length: 16
V gene: TRBV4-2
clone size: NA
D gene: TRBD1
J gene: TRBJ2-7
CDR3 DNA: TGTGCCAGCAGCCGAGGCCTCGGGACAGATTCCTACGAGCAGTACTTC
CDR3 protein: CASSRGLGTDSYEQYF

CDR3 length: 12
V gene: TRBV10-2
clone size: NA
D gene: NA
J gene: TRBJ2-4
CDR3 DNA: TGCGCCAGCAGCTTGACAGTAAACATTCAGTACTTC
CDR3 protein: CASSLTVNIQYF

CDR3 length: 15
V gene: TRBV7-8
clone size: NA
D gene: NA
J gene: TRBJ1-3
CDR3 DNA: TGTGCCAGCAGCTTACAGGGTGGAACTGGAAACACCATATATTTT
CDR3 protein: CASSLQGGTGNTIYF

CDR3 length: 14
V gene: TRBV10-2
clone size: NA
D gene: NA
J gene: TRBJ2-1
CDR3 DNA: TGCGCCAGCAGTGAGTCGCGTGGGGCCAATGAGCAGTTCTTC
CDR3 protein: CASSESRGANEQFF